This TCR beta chain was sequenced in a study of patients and donors after allogeneic stem cell transplantation. A single count supports this clonotype. The germline gives CDR1 SGHRS, CDR2 YFSETQ. Trimming took off 3 bases at V and 4 bases at J, with 13 bases between the two ends. This CDR3 has 14 amino acids. TCRdb processed the RT-PCR reads anew with MiXCR; each CDR3 protein has one entry. The sample yields a few hundred thousand distinct CDR3 sequences, more than 35% seen once. The rearrangement joins TRBV5-1 to TRBJ1-1; D is perhaps TRBD1 (6 bases). Sequencing was carried out using blood, either unsorted or a sorted T cell fraction (not recorded which). This receptor was obtained from a human donor who was either an allogeneic HSCT recipient or a stem cell or donor lymphocyte infusion donor (not recorded which). It is not recorded whose cells these are; they may come from a transplant donor. The CDR3 sequence is CASSSDSTVTEAFF. The CDR3 coding sequence is TGCGCCAGCAGCTCGGACAGCACGGTCACTGAAGCTTTCTTT.